This is a list of T cell receptor beta chains from one sample in a study of OX40 agonist ivuxolimab in advanced cancers. TCRdb's table, derived via immunoSEQ multiplex PCR, lists solely in-frame clones and lacks some. The repertoire holds approximately 90,000 clones, with about 90% as singletons. Sequencing was performed on CD4+ or CD8+ T cells sorted from blood, taken in a trial of the OX40 agonist ivuxolimab. The receptors come from an adult with an advanced solid tumor such as melanoma, head and neck, liver or kidney cancer. Each CDR3 is given with its conserved first and last residue. Each record gives: V gene, CDR3 length, clone size, D gene, J gene, CDR3 protein, CDR3 DNA. A D gene is named only where the DNA matches it firmly. For some rows the clone size is stated as once, few or many, or as a class when expanded; others skip it.

TRBV19	16	-	TRBD2	TRBJ2-1	CASSRTSGSSYNEQFF	TGTGCCAGTAGTCGTACTAGCGGGAGCTCCTACAATGAGCAGTTCTTC
TRBV18	16	-	-	TRBJ2-1	CASSPAVGGGDNEQFF	TGTGCCAGCTCACCAGCTGTAGGGGGAGGGGACAATGAGCAGTTCTTC
TRBV18	14	-	-	TRBJ1-3	CASSPSGDRNTIYF	TGTGCCAGCTCACCTTCAGGGGACAGAAACACCATATATTTT
TRBV19	14	few	-	TRBJ2-7	CASSSRGSTYEQYF	TGTGCCAGTAGTAGTAGGGGGTCCACCTACGAGCAGTACTTC
TRBV28	14	-	-	TRBJ2-2	CASRKLSNTGELFF	TGTGCCAGCCGCAAGCTTTCGAACACCGGGGAGCTGTTTTTT
TRBV5-1	14	few	-	TRBJ1-2	CASSLDGTVYGYTF	TGCGCCAGCAGCTTGGACGGGACCGTCTATGGCTACACCTTC
TRBV29-1	18	-	-	TRBJ1-1	CSVPPALPGVALNTEAFF	TGCAGCGTTCCACCCGCCCTCCCAGGGGTGGCCCTGAACACTGAAGCTTTCTTT
TRBV10-1	13	-	-	TRBJ1-6	CASSVQMNSPLHF	TGCGCCAGCAGTGTGCAGATGAATTCACCCCTCCACTTT
TRBV7-2	15	once	-	TRBJ2-1	CASSTSGLSYNEQFF	TGTGCCAGCAGCACCAGCGGCCTCTCCTACAATGAGCAGTTCTTC
TRBV5-4	17	-	-	TRBJ2-6	CASSPGGVLSGANVLTF	TGTGCCAGCAGCCCAGGGGGGGTGCTCTCTGGGGCCAACGTCCTGACTTTC
TRBV6-5	14	-	-	TRBJ1-4	CAVGRAGGSEKLFF	TGTGCCGTTGGGAGGGCGGGGGGCAGTGAAAAACTGTTTTTT
TRBV7-6	14	-	-	TRBJ1-2	CASSQMDTPYGYTF	TGTGCCAGCAGCCAGATGGACACTCCCTATGGCTACACCTTC